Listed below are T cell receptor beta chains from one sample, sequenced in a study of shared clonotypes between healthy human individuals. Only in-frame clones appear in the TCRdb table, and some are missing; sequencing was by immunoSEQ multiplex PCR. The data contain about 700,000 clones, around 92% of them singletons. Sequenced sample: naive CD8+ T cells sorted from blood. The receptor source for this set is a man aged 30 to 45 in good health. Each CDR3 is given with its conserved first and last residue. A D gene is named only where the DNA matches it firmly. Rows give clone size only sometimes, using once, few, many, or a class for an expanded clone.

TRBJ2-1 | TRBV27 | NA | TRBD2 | TGTGCCAGCAGTCCCGGACTAGCGGGAGGGTACAATGAGCAGTTCTTC | CASSPGLAGGYNEQFF
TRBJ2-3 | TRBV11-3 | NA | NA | TGTGCCAGCAGCCTCCACAGGGACCCAGATACGCAGTATTTT | CASSLHRDPDTQYF
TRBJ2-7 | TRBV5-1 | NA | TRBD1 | TGCGCCAGCAGCTTGGGACAGGGAATCGGCGAGCAGTACTTC | CASSLGQGIGEQYF
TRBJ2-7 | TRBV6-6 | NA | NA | TGTGCCAGCACCATAACGGGTTACGAACAGTACTTC | CASTITGYEQYF
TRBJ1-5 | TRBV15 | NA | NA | TGTGCCACCAGCCCCGCGGGGGCTAATCAGCCCCAGCATTTT | CATSPAGANQPQHF
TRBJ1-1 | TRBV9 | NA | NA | TGTGCCAGCAGCCTTGTCTTTGGGAACACTGAAGCTTTCTTT | CASSLVFGNTEAFF
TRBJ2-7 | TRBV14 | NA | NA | TGTGCCAGCAGCCTTGACCCCACGTACTACGAGCAGTACTTC | CASSLDPTYYEQYF
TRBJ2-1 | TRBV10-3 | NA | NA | TGTGCCATCAGTGAGCCCACCGTGTGGAGCTCCTACAATGAGCAGTTCTTC | CAISEPTVWSSYNEQFF
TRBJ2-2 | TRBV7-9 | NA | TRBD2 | TGTGCCAGCTATAATCTAGCGGACGGGGAGCTGTTTTTT | CASYNLADGELFF
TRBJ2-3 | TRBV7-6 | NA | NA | TGTGCCAGCAGCTTAGGCCGGGAGCCAGTGGATACGCAGTATTTT | CASSLGREPVDTQYF
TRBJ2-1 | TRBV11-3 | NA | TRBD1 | TGTGCCAGCAGCGCCCGGGACAGCTACAATGAGCAGTTCTTC | CASSARDSYNEQFF
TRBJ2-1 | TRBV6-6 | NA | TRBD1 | TGTGCCAGCAGTTACTCGAAACAGGGGGTCTACAATGAGCAGTTCTTC | CASSYSKQGVYNEQFF
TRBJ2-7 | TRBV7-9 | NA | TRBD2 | TGTGCCAGCAGCTTACCTAGCGGAACAACCTACGAGCAGTACTTC | CASSLPSGTTYEQYF
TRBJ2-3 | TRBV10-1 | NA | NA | TGCGCCAGCAGTGAGTCGATCGGGGGACACACAGATACGCAGTATTTT | CASSESIGGHTDTQYF
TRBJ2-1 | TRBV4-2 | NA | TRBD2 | TGTGCCAGCAGCCCGGTAGCGGGATCCCCGGCCAATGAGCAGTTCTTC | CASSPVAGSPANEQFF
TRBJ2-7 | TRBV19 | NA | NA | TGTGCCAGCCAGAGGGGGGCCTCCTACGAGCAGTACTTC | CASQRGASYEQYF
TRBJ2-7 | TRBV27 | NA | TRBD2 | TGTGCCAGCAGCTGGACTAGTCCCTCCTACGAGCAGTACTTC | CASSWTSPSYEQYF
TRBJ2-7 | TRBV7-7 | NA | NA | TGTGCTAGCAGTCTCGACACCTCCTACGAGCAGTACTTC | CASSLDTSYEQYF
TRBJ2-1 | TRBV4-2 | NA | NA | TGTGCCAGCAGATCCGGGGTGTATGAGCAGTTCTTC | CASRSGVYEQFF
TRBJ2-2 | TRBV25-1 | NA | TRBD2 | TGTGCCAGCAGTGGCCAACTAGCGGGGAGCACCGGGGAGCTGTTTTTT | CASSGQLAGSTGELFF
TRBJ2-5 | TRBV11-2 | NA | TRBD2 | TGTGCCAGCAGCTTAGGAGTAGCGGGAGGGCCATGGGCCCAAGAGACCCAGTACTTC | CASSLGVAGGPWAQETQYF
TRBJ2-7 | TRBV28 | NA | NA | TGTGCCAGCAGTACTCGATCATACGAGCAGTACTTC | CASSTRSYEQYF
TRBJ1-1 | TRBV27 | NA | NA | TGTGCCAGCAGTACAGGGTTGTTTACTGAAGCTTTCTTT | CASSTGLFTEAFF
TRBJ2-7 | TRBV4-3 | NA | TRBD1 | TGCGCCAGCAGCCAAGACCGGACAGGGGGGCGGGAGCAGTACTTC | CASSQDRTGGREQYF
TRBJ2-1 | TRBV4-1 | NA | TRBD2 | TGCGCCAGCAGCCAAGGTATAGCGGGAGGCGATGAGCAGTTCTTC | CASSQGIAGGDEQFF
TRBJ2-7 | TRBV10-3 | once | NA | TGTGCCATCAGTGAGTTGCAGGGGACCTACGAGCAGTACTTC | CAISELQGTYEQYF
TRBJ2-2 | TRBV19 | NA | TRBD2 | TGTGCCAGTAGTATAGTCAGCGGGAGTACCGGGGAGCTGTTTTTT | CASSIVSGSTGELFF
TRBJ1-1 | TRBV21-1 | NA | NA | TGTGCCAGCAGCAAAGGAAAGGACAGACATGAGCCGGCAGTCACTGAAGCTTTCTTT | CASSKGKDRHEPAVTEAFF
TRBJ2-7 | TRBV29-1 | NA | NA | TGCAGCGTTATCGCCTACGAGCAGTACTTC | CSVIAYEQYF
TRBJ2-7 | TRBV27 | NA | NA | TGTGCCAGCAGTTTTAACCCCCTCGGCACCTACGAGCAGTACTTC | CASSFNPLGTYEQYF
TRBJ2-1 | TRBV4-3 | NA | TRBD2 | TGCGCCAGCAGCCGATCGATGACTAGCGGGAGCGATGAGCAGTTCTTC | CASSRSMTSGSDEQFF
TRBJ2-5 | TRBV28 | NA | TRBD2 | TGTGCCAGCATGGGGCGGGAGGCAATACAAGAGACCCAGTACTTC | CASMGREAIQETQYF
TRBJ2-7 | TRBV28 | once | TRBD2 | TGTGCCAGCCGAGAGCGGGAGCATGGCTCCTACGAGCAGTACTTC | CASREREHGSYEQYF
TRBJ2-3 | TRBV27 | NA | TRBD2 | TGTGCCAGCAGTCCTCCGGGACTAGTAGCCGAGGCCACAGATACGCAGTATTTT | CASSPPGLVAEATDTQYF
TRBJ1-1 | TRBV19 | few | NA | TGTGCCAGTGCGTGGGTGGGGCAGAACACTGAAGCTTTCTTT | CASAWVGQNTEAFF
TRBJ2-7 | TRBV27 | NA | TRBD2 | TGTGCCAGCAGTTTACAGACTAGCCTCCCCAGAGGGTACGAGCAGTACTTC | CASSLQTSLPRGYEQYF
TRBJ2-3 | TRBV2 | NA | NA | TGTGCCAGCCCGAGCGGGCGGGACTTAAGTGATACGCAGTATTTT | CASPSGRDLSDTQYF
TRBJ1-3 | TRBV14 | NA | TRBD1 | TGTGCCAGCAGCCCACCTCACGGACAATTTTTGGGACAGGGAACTGGAAACACCATATATTTT | CASSPPHGQFLGQGTGNTIYF
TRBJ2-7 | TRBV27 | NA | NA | TGTGCCAGCAGTTTATATACGTCCTACGAGCAGTACTTC | CASSLYTSYEQYF
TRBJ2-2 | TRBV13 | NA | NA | TGTGCCAGCGGTCTTTCGACAGGGTTGGGGGGAGCCGGGGAGCTGTTTTTT | CASGLSTGLGGAGELFF
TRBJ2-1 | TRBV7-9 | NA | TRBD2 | TGTGCCAGCAGACCACGATCTAGCGGGAGCTTCAATGAGCAGTTCTTC | CASRPRSSGSFNEQFF